A selection of T cell receptor beta chains follows, all from one sample in a study of blood T cell repertoires in COVID-19. Sequencing was performed with immunoSEQ multiplex PCR; in TCRdb, only in-frame clones are kept and a portion is missing. The profile shows 230,000 or so clones, 80% to 90% of them singletons. The sequencing input was peripheral blood. Receptor source: a man aged 35-49 years with active or convalescent COVID-19. CDR3s include the opening cysteine and the closing phenylalanine or tryptophan. A D gene is named only where the DNA matches it firmly. Expanded clones are given a class, and other clones once, few, many or no size at all.

cdr3_aa: CATLRGSTATNYGYTF
cdr3_nt: TGTGCCACCCTCCGAGGTTCGACAGCCACTAACTATGGCTACACCTTC
j_call: TRBJ1-2
d_call: NA
clone_size: NA
v_call: TRBV6-6

cdr3_aa: CASSRDRDYGYTF
cdr3_nt: TGCGCCAGCAGTCGAGACAGGGACTATGGCTACACCTTC
j_call: TRBJ1-2
d_call: TRBD1
clone_size: NA
v_call: TRBV4-1

cdr3_aa: CASSLGAGRARGELFF
cdr3_nt: TGTGCCAGCAGCTTGGGGGCGGGGAGGGCGAGAGGGGAGCTGTTTTTT
j_call: TRBJ2-2
d_call: TRBD2
clone_size: NA
v_call: TRBV5-4

cdr3_aa: CASSPSGQGAGEQFF
cdr3_nt: TGTGCCAGCTCACCATCGGGACAGGGGGCTGGGGAGCAGTTCTTC
j_call: TRBJ2-1
d_call: TRBD1
clone_size: few
v_call: TRBV18

cdr3_aa: CASSPRDRGSSGANVLTF
cdr3_nt: TGTGCCAGCTCACCCCGGGACAGGGGAAGCTCTGGGGCCAACGTCCTGACTTTC
j_call: TRBJ2-6
d_call: TRBD1
clone_size: NA
v_call: TRBV18

cdr3_aa: CASGQGRTEAFF
cdr3_nt: TGTGCCAGCGGACAGGGCCGGACTGAAGCTTTCTTT
j_call: TRBJ1-1
d_call: TRBD1
clone_size: NA
v_call: TRBV2

cdr3_aa: CASSTTTGAGYEQYF
cdr3_nt: TGTGCCAGTAGTACCACCACAGGGGCTGGGTACGAGCAGTACTTC
j_call: TRBJ2-7
d_call: TRBD1
clone_size: once
v_call: TRBV19

cdr3_aa: CASSFSRQSGHQHF
cdr3_nt: TGTGCCAGCAGTTTTTCGAGACAGTCGGGCCACCAGCATTTT
j_call: TRBJ1-5
d_call: NA
clone_size: NA
v_call: TRBV27

cdr3_aa: CASSVEVGTGGTDTQYF
cdr3_nt: TGTGCCAGCAGCGTAGAGGTCGGGACAGGGGGAACAGATACGCAGTATTTT
j_call: TRBJ2-3
d_call: TRBD1
clone_size: NA
v_call: TRBV9

cdr3_aa: CASSSVGFLGGTAGYGYTF
cdr3_nt: TGTGCCAGCAGTTCAGTGGGCTTTTTGGGCGGGACCGCCGGCTATGGCTACACCTTC
j_call: TRBJ1-2
d_call: NA
clone_size: NA
v_call: TRBV28

cdr3_aa: CASSLGLVQFF
cdr3_nt: TGTGCCAGCAGTTTAGGGCTGGTGCAGTTCTTC
j_call: TRBJ2-1
d_call: NA
clone_size: NA
v_call: TRBV12-3/TRBV12-4

cdr3_aa: CASSLRGNYGYTF
cdr3_nt: TGTGCCAGCAGTTTAAGGGGCAACTATGGCTACACCTTC
j_call: TRBJ1-2
d_call: NA
clone_size: NA
v_call: TRBV12-3/TRBV12-4

cdr3_aa: CASSTIRGRTEAFF
cdr3_nt: TGTGCCAGCAGTACGATCCGAGGTCGGACTGAAGCTTTCTTT
j_call: TRBJ1-1
d_call: NA
clone_size: NA
v_call: TRBV7-8

cdr3_aa: CASTSRQGAYEQYF
cdr3_nt: TGTGCCAGCACCTCGAGGCAGGGGGCATACGAGCAGTACTTC
j_call: TRBJ2-7
d_call: TRBD1
clone_size: NA
v_call: TRBV6-5

cdr3_aa: CASSYEGARNQPQHF
cdr3_nt: TGTGCCAGCTCGTATGAGGGAGCGCGCAATCAGCCCCAGCATTTT
j_call: TRBJ1-5
d_call: NA
clone_size: NA
v_call: TRBV18

cdr3_aa: CASGGQGAEKLFF
cdr3_nt: TGTGCCAGCGGGGGACAGGGGGCGGAAAAACTGTTTTTT
j_call: TRBJ1-4
d_call: TRBD1
clone_size: NA
v_call: TRBV5-4

cdr3_aa: CASSYGGADAKLFF
cdr3_nt: TGTGCCAGCAGTTACGGAGGGGCCGACGCAAAACTGTTTTTT
j_call: TRBJ1-4
d_call: NA
clone_size: NA
v_call: TRBV6-5

cdr3_aa: CASSPPLAGAQYF
cdr3_nt: TGTGCCAGCTCACCACCACTAGCGGGAGCGCAGTACTTC
j_call: TRBJ2-7
d_call: TRBD2
clone_size: NA
v_call: TRBV18

cdr3_aa: CASRRADNQPQHF
cdr3_nt: TGTGCCAGCAGGAGGGCCGACAATCAGCCCCAGCATTTT
j_call: TRBJ1-5
d_call: NA
clone_size: NA
v_call: TRBV6-5

cdr3_aa: CASSLGGAGQNEQFF
cdr3_nt: TGTGCCAGCAGCTTAGGTGGGGCAGGGCAGAATGAGCAGTTCTTC
j_call: TRBJ2-1
d_call: NA
clone_size: NA
v_call: TRBV7-9

cdr3_aa: CAWSVGATYEQYF
cdr3_nt: TGTGCCTGGAGTGTAGGAGCTACCTACGAGCAGTACTTC
j_call: TRBJ2-7
d_call: NA
clone_size: NA
v_call: TRBV30

cdr3_aa: CASSPHAGESDEQFF
cdr3_nt: TGTGCCAGCAGTCCCCATGCGGGGGAATCGGATGAGCAGTTCTTC
j_call: TRBJ2-1
d_call: TRBD2
clone_size: NA
v_call: TRBV28

cdr3_aa: CASSQSGTGSSPLHF
cdr3_nt: TGCGCCAGCAGCCAATCAGGGACAGGGTCTTCACCCCTCCACTTT
j_call: TRBJ1-6
d_call: TRBD1
clone_size: NA
v_call: TRBV4-1

cdr3_aa: CASSPGQGGWNQPQHF
cdr3_nt: TGCGCCAGCAGCCCGGGACAGGGTGGATGGAATCAGCCCCAGCATTTT
j_call: TRBJ1-5
d_call: TRBD1
clone_size: NA
v_call: TRBV4-1

cdr3_aa: CASGQGAHSVEAFF
cdr3_nt: TGTGCCAGCGGACAGGGGGCGCATTCGGTCGAAGCTTTCTTT
j_call: TRBJ1-1
d_call: TRBD1
clone_size: few
v_call: TRBV19

cdr3_aa: CAWSVGQGSNQPQHF
cdr3_nt: TGTGCCTGGAGCGTTGGACAGGGAAGCAATCAGCCCCAGCATTTT
j_call: TRBJ1-5
d_call: TRBD1
clone_size: once
v_call: TRBV30

cdr3_aa: CASSLTGWVETQYF
cdr3_nt: TGTGCCAGCAGCCTGACAGGGTGGGTGGAGACCCAGTACTTC
j_call: TRBJ2-5
d_call: TRBD1
clone_size: NA
v_call: TRBV5-5

cdr3_aa: CASHPGYQDGYTF
cdr3_nt: TGTGCCAGCCATCCAGGGTATCAAGATGGCTACACCTTC
j_call: TRBJ1-2
d_call: NA
clone_size: few
v_call: TRBV19

cdr3_aa: CASSPGLAGAHEQYF
cdr3_nt: TGTGCCAGCAGTCCCGGACTAGCGGGAGCCCACGAGCAGTACTTC
j_call: TRBJ2-7
d_call: TRBD2
clone_size: many
v_call: TRBV27

cdr3_aa: CASSQLTSGGTDTQYF
cdr3_nt: TGTGCCAGCAGCCAACTGACTAGCGGGGGCACAGATACGCAGTATTTT
j_call: TRBJ2-3
d_call: TRBD2
clone_size: NA
v_call: TRBV2

cdr3_aa: CASRRGECGYTF
cdr3_nt: TGTGCCAGCAGGCGGGGTGAGTGTGGCTACACCTTC
j_call: TRBJ1-2
d_call: NA
clone_size: NA
v_call: TRBV21-1

cdr3_aa: CASSEFGGTYTDTQYF
cdr3_nt: TGTGCCAGCAGTGAATTTGGCGGGACCTACACAGATACGCAGTATTTT
j_call: TRBJ2-3
d_call: NA
clone_size: NA
v_call: TRBV6-1

cdr3_aa: CASRERAGLAATGELFF
cdr3_nt: TGTGCCAGCAGGGAAAGGGCGGGACTAGCGGCCACCGGGGAGCTGTTTTTT
j_call: TRBJ2-2
d_call: TRBD2
clone_size: NA
v_call: TRBV7-9

cdr3_aa: CASRRTDPSYEQYF
cdr3_nt: TGTGCCAGCAGGAGGACAGACCCATCCTACGAGCAGTACTTC
j_call: TRBJ2-7
d_call: NA
clone_size: NA
v_call: TRBV27

cdr3_aa: CSVRLAGRGGELFF
cdr3_nt: TGCAGCGTACGACTAGCGGGCCGTGGCGGGGAGCTGTTTTTT
j_call: TRBJ2-2
d_call: TRBD2
clone_size: NA
v_call: TRBV29-1

cdr3_aa: CASSLTTGAYEQYF
cdr3_nt: TGCGCCAGCAGCTTGACGACAGGGGCCTACGAGCAGTACTTC
j_call: TRBJ2-7
d_call: TRBD1
clone_size: NA
v_call: TRBV5-1

cdr3_aa: CSVRVAGNYNEQFF
cdr3_nt: TGCAGCGTTCGAGTAGCGGGGAACTACAATGAGCAGTTCTTC
j_call: TRBJ2-1
d_call: TRBD2
clone_size: NA
v_call: TRBV29-1

cdr3_aa: CASSLTAGGPYEQYF
cdr3_nt: TGTGCCAGCAGCTTAACAGCGGGGGGCCCCTACGAGCAGTACTTC
j_call: TRBJ2-7
d_call: TRBD2
clone_size: NA
v_call: TRBV11-1

cdr3_aa: CAWSDPQGASYEQYF
cdr3_nt: TGTGCCTGGAGTGACCCCCAAGGGGCATCCTACGAGCAGTACTTC
j_call: TRBJ2-7
d_call: NA
clone_size: NA
v_call: TRBV30

cdr3_aa: CASSRGQLNYGYTF
cdr3_nt: TGTGCCAGCAGCAGGGGACAGTTAAACTATGGCTACACCTTC
j_call: TRBJ1-2
d_call: TRBD1
clone_size: NA
v_call: TRBV5-6